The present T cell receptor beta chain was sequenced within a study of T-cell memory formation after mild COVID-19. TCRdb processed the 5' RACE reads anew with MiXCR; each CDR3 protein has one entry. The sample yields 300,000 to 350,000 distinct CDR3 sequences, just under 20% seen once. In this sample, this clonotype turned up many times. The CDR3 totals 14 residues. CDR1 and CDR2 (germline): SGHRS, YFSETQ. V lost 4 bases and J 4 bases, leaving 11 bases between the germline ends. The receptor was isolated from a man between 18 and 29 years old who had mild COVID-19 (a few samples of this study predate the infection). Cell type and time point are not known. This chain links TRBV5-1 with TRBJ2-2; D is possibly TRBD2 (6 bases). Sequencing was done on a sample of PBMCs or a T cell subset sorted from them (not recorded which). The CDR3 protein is CASSMGGITGELFF. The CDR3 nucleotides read TGCGCCAGCAGCATGGGGGGAATCACCGGGGAGCTGTTTTTT.